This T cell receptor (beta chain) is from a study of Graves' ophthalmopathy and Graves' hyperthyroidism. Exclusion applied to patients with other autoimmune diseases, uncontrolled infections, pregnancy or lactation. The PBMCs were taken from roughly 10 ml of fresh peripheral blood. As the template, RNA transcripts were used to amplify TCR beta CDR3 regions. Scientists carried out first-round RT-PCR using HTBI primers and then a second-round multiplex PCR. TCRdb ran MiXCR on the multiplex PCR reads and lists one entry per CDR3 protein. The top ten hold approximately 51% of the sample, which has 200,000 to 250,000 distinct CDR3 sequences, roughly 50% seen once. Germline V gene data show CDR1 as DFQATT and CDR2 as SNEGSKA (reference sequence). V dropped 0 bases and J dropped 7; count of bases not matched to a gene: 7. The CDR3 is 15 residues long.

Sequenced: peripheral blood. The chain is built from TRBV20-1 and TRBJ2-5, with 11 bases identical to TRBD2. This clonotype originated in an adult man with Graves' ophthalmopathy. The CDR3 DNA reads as TGCAGTGCTAGAGAGTATACTAGCGGGAGTGGGACCCAGTACTTC. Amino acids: CSAREYTSGSGTQYF.